This T cell receptor beta chain was recorded in a study of T cells after posttransplantation cyclophosphamide (dated by TCRdb to the mid-2010s). As for the study more broadly: T cell repertoire reconstitution was tracked by TRB sequencing after myeloablative bone marrow transplantation in which posttransplantation cyclophosphamide was used as GVHD prophylaxis. Up to roughly 3 additional blood samples from 2 to 5.2 years after transplant were also TRB-sequenced in 3 patients, as was pretransplant blood from several patients. Because TRA and TRB clonality correlated tightly in 8 to 10 samples, the subsequent TCR analyses were limited to TRB only. Antigen receptor sequencing covered samples from approximately 32 PTCy-treated patients and approximately 15 of their related bone marrow donors. Public TRB sequences were queried against a database of over 3,000 sequences associated with responses to pathogens, tumor antigens, self-antigens and alloantigens. Blood from every one of the 30 to 35 PTCy patients who had 1-year posttransplant specimens underwent TRB sequencing.

Per the germline V gene (reference sequence), SEHNR is the CDR1 and FQNEAQ is the CDR2. V gives up 5 bases and J gives up 4 bases, and the segment between their germline ends measures 14 bases. The CDR3 goes from the cysteine to the phenylalanine over 14 residues. The kept DNA is CDR3 alone, 42 bases in frame from the first base. Genomic DNA was the input for TRB sequencing, which was run either with the immunoSEQ assay at survey resolution or with the hsTCRB kit. The authors processed their data as follows. The immunoSEQ software handled initial read processing, and the LymphoSeq R package was used for repertoire analyses. Clonality was calculated as 1 minus normalized Shannon entropy, and the Gini coefficient was also calculated for each TRB dataset. Phenotypes of unsorted samples were inferred by mapping TRB sequences from sorted subsets of the recipient or donor onto unsorted samples of the same recipient. As stored in TCRdb, this immuneACCESS dataset retains in-frame rearrangements with V and J assigned. A fraction of the clones does not appear; measured against another copy, unresolved V genes explain less than half of the discrepancy, and the remainder lacks a known reason. Clone size and the V and J calls come from that table; the DNA yielded D and trimming. The sample yields 66,000 or so clones; roughly 93% were counted once. The leading ten clones occupy about 3% of the sample.

On the day of marrow donation, related bone marrow donors gave peripheral blood samples. Peripheral blood and bone marrow mononuclear cells were isolated by Ficoll-Hypaque density centrifugation and cryopreserved. Results the study describes overall, beyond this receptor: Across more than 35 patients, recipient CMV seropositivity and CMV reactivation were highly associated with TRB clonality; PTCy diversity was similar to CNI/methotrexate controls. The TRB repertoires of T cells infiltrating skin or GI tract showed only limited overlap with the TRB repertoires of T cells in blood. Donor-recipient similarity was low at 1-2 months but rose over the first year, and later blood repertoires were often dominated by donor CD8+ memory clones.

Points on this clone: The specificity of this receptor is unknown. Within one base of it there is no much larger clone, and no base qualities were kept.

The origin of this receptor is a woman aged 25 to 39 in good health and a related stem cell transplant donor. The chain is assembled from TRBV7-9 and TRBJ1-1, with the D gene too uncertain to name. Sequenced: PBMCs. The DNA sequence reads TGTGCCAGCAGCGCCCTTGGGGTAGGCACTGAAGCTTTCTTT. It encodes CASSALGVGTEAFF.